The clone carrying this T cell receptor beta chain was detected only a few times. Unique molecular identifiers were used to barcode this TCRbeta library. MiXCR, applied by TCRdb to the PCR reads, yields one record per CDR3 protein. Here the sample spans approximately 97,000 distinct CDR3 sequences, under 7% being singletons. The data derive from a study of T-cell reconstitution after alpha-beta-depleted transplantation in children. After removal of 6 bases from V and 6 bases from J, the junction contained 7 bases not matched to a gene. This CDR3 comprises 13 residues. V gene TRBV12-3 or TRBV12-4 combines with J gene TRBJ1-2; 7 bases match TRBD1. The clonotype comes from a female patient aged 2 to 10 who had a stem cell transplant for Fanconi anemia, so the T cells may come from the graft donor. Material: PBMCs, mostly from graft donor cells, obtained 60 days after TCRalphabeta/CD19-depleted stem cell transplant. The CDR3 reads CASSLTGNDGYTF. In DNA form, the CDR3 reads TGTGCCAGCAGCTTGACAGGGAACGATGGCTACACCTTC.